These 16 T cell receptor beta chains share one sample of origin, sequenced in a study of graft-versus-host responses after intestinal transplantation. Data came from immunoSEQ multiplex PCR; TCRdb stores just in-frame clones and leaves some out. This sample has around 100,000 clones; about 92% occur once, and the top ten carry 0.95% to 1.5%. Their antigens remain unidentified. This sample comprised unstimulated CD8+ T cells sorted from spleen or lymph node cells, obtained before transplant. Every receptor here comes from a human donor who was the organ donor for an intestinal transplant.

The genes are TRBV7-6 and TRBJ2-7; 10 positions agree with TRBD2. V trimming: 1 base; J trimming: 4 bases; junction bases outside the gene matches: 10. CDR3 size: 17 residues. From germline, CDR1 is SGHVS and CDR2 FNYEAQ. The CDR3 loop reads CASSLGSGRAFSYEQYF. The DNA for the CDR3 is TGTGCCAGCAGCTTAGGAAGCGGGAGGGCTTTTTCTTACGAGCAGTACTTC.

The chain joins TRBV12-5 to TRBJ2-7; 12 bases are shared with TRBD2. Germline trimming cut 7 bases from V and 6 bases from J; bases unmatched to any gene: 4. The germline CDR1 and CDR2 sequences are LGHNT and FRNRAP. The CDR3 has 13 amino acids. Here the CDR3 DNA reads TGTGCTAGTGCACTAGCGGGAGGACTCGAGCAGTACTTC. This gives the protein CASALAGGLEQYF.

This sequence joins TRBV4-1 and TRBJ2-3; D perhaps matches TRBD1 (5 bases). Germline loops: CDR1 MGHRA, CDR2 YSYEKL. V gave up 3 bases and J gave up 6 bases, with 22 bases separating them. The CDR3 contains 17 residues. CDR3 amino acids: CASSHPRASGAQDTQYF. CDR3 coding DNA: TGCGCCAGCAGCCATCCCAGGGCCAGTGGGGCCCAGGATACGCAGTATTTT.

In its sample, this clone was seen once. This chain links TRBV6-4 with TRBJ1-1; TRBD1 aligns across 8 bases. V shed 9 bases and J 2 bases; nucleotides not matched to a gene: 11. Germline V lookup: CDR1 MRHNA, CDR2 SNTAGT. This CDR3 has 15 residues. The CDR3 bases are TGTGCCAGAGCTCCCGGACAGGGTGATAACACTGAAGCTTTCTTT. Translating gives CARAPGQGDNTEAFF.

CDR3 sequence (DNA): TGTGCCAGCAGCTTAGAAGGGACAGGGGGCAATCAGCCCCAGCATTTT. It translates to CASSLEGTGGNQPQHF. The chain is built from TRBV7-9 and TRBJ1-5; 10 bases match TRBD1. After removal of 1 base from V and 2 bases from J, the junction contained 2 bases not matched to a gene. Germline loops: CDR1 SEHNR, CDR2 FQNEAQ (reference sequence). The CDR3 loop spans 16 amino acids.

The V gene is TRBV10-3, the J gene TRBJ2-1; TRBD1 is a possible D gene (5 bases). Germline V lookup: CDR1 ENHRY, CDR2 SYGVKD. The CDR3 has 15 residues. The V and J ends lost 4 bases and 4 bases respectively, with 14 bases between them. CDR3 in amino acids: CAISAPTEIYNEQFF. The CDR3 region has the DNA TGTGCCATCAGTGCCCCGACAGAGATATACAATGAGCAGTTCTTC.

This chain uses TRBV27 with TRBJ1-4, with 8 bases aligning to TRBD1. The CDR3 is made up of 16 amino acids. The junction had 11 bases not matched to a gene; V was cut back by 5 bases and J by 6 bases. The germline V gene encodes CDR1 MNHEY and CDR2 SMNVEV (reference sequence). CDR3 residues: CASSTVQTGVYEKLFF. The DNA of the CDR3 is TGTGCCAGCAGTACAGTTCAGACAGGGGTTTATGAAAAACTGTTTTTT.

The CDR3 region is CASSQDRWDRDRGKDSNQPQHF. CDR3 nucleotide sequence: TGTGCCAGCAGCCAAGATCGATGGGACCGGGACAGGGGGAAAGATAGCAATCAGCCCCAGCATTTT. V is TRBV4-2 and J is TRBJ1-5; 11 positions agree with TRBD1. J gave up 0 bases and V 0 bases, and 16 bases lay outside the gene matches. The CDR3 has 22 residues. The germline V gene has CDR1 LGHNA and CDR2 YNFKEQ.

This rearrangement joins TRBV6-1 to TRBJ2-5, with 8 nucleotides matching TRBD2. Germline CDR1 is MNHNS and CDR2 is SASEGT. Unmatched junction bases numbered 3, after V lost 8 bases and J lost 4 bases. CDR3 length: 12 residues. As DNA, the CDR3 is TGTGCCAGCGGGGCGGGGGGAGAGACCCAGTACTTC. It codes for CASGAGGETQYF.

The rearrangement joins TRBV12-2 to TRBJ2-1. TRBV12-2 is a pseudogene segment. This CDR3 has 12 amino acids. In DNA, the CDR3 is TGTGCAAGTCGCTTAAGACGGAATGAGCAGTTCTTC. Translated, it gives CASRLRRNEQFF.

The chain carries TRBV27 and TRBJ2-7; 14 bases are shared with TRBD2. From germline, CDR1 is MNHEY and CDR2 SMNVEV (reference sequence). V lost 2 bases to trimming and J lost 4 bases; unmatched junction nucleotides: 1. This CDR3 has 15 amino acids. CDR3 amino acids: CASSLRLAGGYEQYF. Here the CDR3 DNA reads TGTGCCAGCAGTTTAAGACTAGCGGGAGGGTACGAGCAGTACTTC.

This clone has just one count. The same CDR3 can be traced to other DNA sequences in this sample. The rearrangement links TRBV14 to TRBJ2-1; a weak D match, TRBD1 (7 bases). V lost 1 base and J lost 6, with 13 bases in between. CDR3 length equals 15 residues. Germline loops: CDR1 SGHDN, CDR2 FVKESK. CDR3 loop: CASSQAGGGGNEQFF. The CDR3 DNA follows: TGTGCCAGCAGCCAAGCAGGGGGAGGTGGCAATGAGCAGTTCTTC.

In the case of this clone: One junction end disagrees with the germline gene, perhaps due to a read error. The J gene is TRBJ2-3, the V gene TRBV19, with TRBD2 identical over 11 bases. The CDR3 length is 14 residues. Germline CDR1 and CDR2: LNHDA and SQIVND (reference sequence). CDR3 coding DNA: TGTGCCAGTAATATAGCGGGAGGGACAGATACGCAGTATTTT. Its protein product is CASNIAGGTDTQYF. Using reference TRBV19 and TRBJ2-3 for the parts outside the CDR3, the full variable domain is DGGITQSPKYLFRKEGQNVTLSCEQNLNHDAMYWYRQDPGQGLRLIYYSQIVNDFQKGDIAEGYSVSREKKESFPLTVTSAQKNPTAFYLCASNIAGGTDTQYFGPGTRLTVL.

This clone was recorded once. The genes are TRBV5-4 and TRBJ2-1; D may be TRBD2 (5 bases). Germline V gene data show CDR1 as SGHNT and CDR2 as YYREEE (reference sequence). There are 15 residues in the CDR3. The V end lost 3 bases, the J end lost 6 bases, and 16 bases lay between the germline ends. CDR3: CASSSEREHRNEQFF. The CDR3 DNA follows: TGTGCCAGCAGCTCCGAGAGGGAGCATCGCAATGAGCAGTTCTTC.

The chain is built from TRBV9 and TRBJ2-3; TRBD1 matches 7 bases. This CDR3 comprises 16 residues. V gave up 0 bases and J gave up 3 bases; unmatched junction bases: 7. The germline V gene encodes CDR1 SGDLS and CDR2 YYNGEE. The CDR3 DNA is TGTGCCAGCAGCGTAGTCGGGGCAGGGGGAACAGATACGCAGTATTTT. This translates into CASSVVGAGGTDTQYF.

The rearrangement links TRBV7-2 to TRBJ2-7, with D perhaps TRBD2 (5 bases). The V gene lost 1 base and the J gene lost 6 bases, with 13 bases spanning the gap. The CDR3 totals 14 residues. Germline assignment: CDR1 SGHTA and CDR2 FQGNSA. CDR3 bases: TGTGCCAGCAGCTTAGTTCAGGTCGGAGGCGAGCAGTACTTC. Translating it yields CASSLVQVGGEQYF.